These T cell receptor beta chains were read from a single sample in a study of blood T cell repertoires in COVID-19. The data were produced by immunoSEQ multiplex PCR, yet TCRdb's version contains in-frame clones alone and is incomplete. Here the sample spans over 120,000 clones, about 79% being singletons. Source material: peripheral blood. Receptors originate from a woman of 80 years or more with acute or convalescent COVID-19. CDR3s include the opening cysteine and the closing phenylalanine or tryptophan.

J gene	V gene	CDR3 protein
TRBJ1-1	TRBV3-1/TRBV3-2	CASSPPRRVNTEAFF
TRBJ1-1	TRBV18	CASSPYPHSMNTEAFF
TRBJ1-6	TRBV24-1	CATSGREDNSPLHF
TRBJ2-1	TRBV12-3/TRBV12-4	CASSFQQGNEQFF
TRBJ2-2	TRBV6-4	CASSVTGVGELFF
TRBJ1-2	TRBV16	CASSEITGEGYTF
TRBJ1-1	TRBV7-9	CASSLGSEQGNMNTEAFF
TRBJ1-5	TRBV21-1	CASSKRIDLRPQHF
TRBJ1-1	TRBV4-2	CASSQVDREAFF
TRBJ1-4	TRBV11-2	CASRPTGGRSEKLFF
TRBJ2-2	TRBV7-9	CASVKGANTGELFF
TRBJ2-7	TRBV19	CASSTQTGDLYEQYF
TRBJ1-5	TRBV10-1	CASSETGRNQPQHF
TRBJ1-6	TRBV7-2	CASSPRQGAVSPLHF
TRBJ1-1	TRBV7-3	CASSAGRVGTEAFF
TRBJ1-4	TRBV3-1/TRBV3-2	CASSQGVAGNEKLFF
TRBJ1-2	TRBV27	CASSLEGGRSSYGYTF
TRBJ1-1	TRBV3-1/TRBV3-2	CASSLQGSNTEAFF
TRBJ1-2	TRBV19	CASSPRDRPRGGYTF
TRBJ1-1	TRBV18	CASSPDRGRTEAFF
TRBJ1-5	TRBV5-1	CASRISPGVSQPQHF
TRBJ2-3	TRBV5-8	CASSLNGQFTDTQYF
TRBJ2-7	TRBV10-3	CATAKSYEQYF
TRBJ1-2	TRBV18	CASSPDSRGDYGYTF
TRBJ1-6	TRBV18	CASSPRGQYNSPLHF
TRBJ1-1	TRBV29-1	CSVDLELGSTEAFF
TRBJ1-2	TRBV6-5	CASSSWTGGPYGYTF
TRBJ1-6	TRBV15	CATSRGWGVNSPLHF
TRBJ2-1	TRBV19	CASSIGANEQFF
TRBJ1-1	TRBV9	CASSVEAGMNTEAFF
TRBJ1-5	TRBV5-1	CASSPGAGDQPQHF
TRBJ2-5	TRBV18	CASSAGRWETQYF
TRBJ1-1	TRBV4-2	CASSRQGTANTEAFF